These 2 T cell receptor beta chains share one sample of origin, sequenced in a study of Ad26.COV2.S vaccination and SARS-CoV-2 variants. The treatment: 15 to 20 received Ad26.COV2.S at low or high dose, single or two shots; roughly 5 received placebo; per-sample allocation not given. Collection of samples fell on day 63 after the first vaccine or placebo injection. Produced via immunoSEQ multiplex PCR; TCRdb's table is partial and in-frame only. This table holds 300,000 to 400,000 clones, 70% to 90% found once. The sample was peripheral blood, taken in a trial of Ad26.COV2.S vaccine versus placebo. Every receptor here comes from a person aged 18-60 years who received the Ad26.COV2.S COVID-19 vaccine or a placebo.

CDR3 protein: CASSRQETQYF. CDR3 DNA: TGTGCCAGCAGCCGGCAAGAGACCCAGTACTTC. The gene calls are TRBV12-3 or TRBV12-4 and TRBJ2-5; D not certain. V dropped 6 bases and J dropped 2 bases, with 4 bases sitting between them. This CDR3 spans 11 amino acids.

This chain links TRBV29-1 with TRBJ2-1; 9 nucleotides align to TRBD1. The J segment lost 4 bases and the V segment lost 6 bases, leaving 7 bases of the junction unmatched. Germline V gives CDR1 SQVTM, CDR2 ANQGSEA. CDR3 length: 14 amino acids. The CDR3 sequence: CSVVLDRGYNEQFF. The DNA of the CDR3 is TGCAGCGTGGTCCTGGACAGGGGATACAATGAGCAGTTCTTC.